One and the same sample provided the 26 T cell receptor beta chains below, sequenced in a study of CD8+ T cells in alopecia areata. TCR sequencing used cDNA made by reverse transcription of extracted RNA. Only in-frame clones appear in the TCRdb table, and some are missing; sequencing was by immunoSEQ multiplex PCR. The sample carries approximately 91,000 clones, about 40% recorded once. Material for sequencing was CD4+ T cells sorted from blood. These receptor sequences come from a human donor with alopecia areata.

The chain carries TRBV29-1 and TRBJ2-1; 12 positions agree with TRBD2. Germline CDR1 and CDR2: SQVTM and ANQGSEA. There are 14 residues in the CDR3. Unmatched junction bases numbered 5, after V lost 5 bases and J lost 6 bases. CDR3 region: CSVLTSGSGNEQFF. Written as DNA, the CDR3 is TGCAGCGTTTTGACTAGCGGGAGCGGCAATGAGCAGTTCTTC.

This clone was recorded many times. The V and J genes are TRBV4-3 and TRBJ2-1; D might be TRBD2 (6 bases). The V end was cut by 1 base, the J end by 9 bases, with 19 bases between. The CDR3 loop spans 16 amino acids. Germline CDR1 reads LGHNA; CDR2 reads YSLEER. The DNA for the CDR3 is TGCGCCAGCAGCCAAGGTCGGGCGGGAAGATGGGTTGAGCAGTTCTTC. Amino acids: CASSQGRAGRWVEQFF.

The chain links TRBV29-1 to TRBJ2-1, with 13 bases matching TRBD2. Germline V gene sequence: CDR1 SQVTM, CDR2 ANQGSEA. The CDR3 spans 15 residues. The trim removed 6 bases at V and 6 bases at J, leaving 8 bases unmatched. CDR3 residues: CSVGPGLAGANEQFF. CDR3 in DNA: TGCAGCGTGGGACCCGGACTAGCGGGAGCCAATGAGCAGTTCTTC.

This clone was observed a single time. The chain combines TRBV29-1 with TRBJ2-2, with a possible D match to TRBD1 (5 bases). Germline CDR1 reads SQVTM; CDR2 reads ANQGSEA. This CDR3 has 13 amino acids. V was shortened by 7 bases and J by 4 bases, with 13 bases between the two germline ends. The CDR3 bases are TGCAGCGCCTCCAGGGCGCCCACCGGGGAGCTGTTTTTT. As protein: CSASRAPTGELFF.

The rearrangement links TRBV30 to TRBJ2-5; D gene ambiguous. The CDR3 runs 13 residues. V gave up 0 bases and J gave up 5 bases, with 10 bases separating them. Germline assignment: CDR1 GTSNPN and CDR2 SVGIG (reference sequence). The CDR3 coding sequence is TGTGCCTGGAGTGTCGTAGGTTGGGAGACCCAGTACTTC. Protein product: CAWSVVGWETQYF.

In this sample, this clone turned up once. The rearrangement links TRBV5-1 to TRBJ2-7, with a weak D call TRBD2 (5 bases). Trimming took off 4 bases at V and 6 bases at J, with 14 bases between the two ends. Germline CDR1 and CDR2: SGHRS and YFSETQ. The CDR3 extends over 13 amino acids. In DNA, the CDR3 is TGCGCCAGCAGCCCCCGGGAAAAGGGCGAGCAGTACTTC. Its translation is CASSPREKGEQYF.

This clone has a handful of counts. V is TRBV7-3 and J is TRBJ2-1; 12 bases are a match to TRBD2. There are 15 residues in the CDR3. The germline CDR1 and CDR2 sequences are SGHTA and FQGTGA. The V segment lost 4 bases and the J segment 4 bases; nucleotides outside the gene matches: 2. The DNA of the CDR3 is TGTGCCAGCAGCTCGGGACTAGCGGGTTACAATGAGCAGTTCTTC. The encoded protein is CASSSGLAGYNEQFF.

V and J are TRBV7-6 and TRBJ2-5; the D is unclear. The V and J ends lost 4 bases and 3 bases respectively, with 6 bases between them. This CDR3 spans 12 amino acids. Per germline, CDR1 SGHVS and CDR2 FNYEAQ. DNA of the CDR3: TGTGCCAGCAGCTCTTACGAAGAGACCCAGTACTTC. Its protein product is CASSSYEETQYF.

This clone appeared a few times. The chain recombines TRBV29-1 with TRBJ2-3, with 10 bases matching TRBD2. This CDR3 region has 14 residues. Germline V gene sequence: CDR1 SQVTM, CDR2 ANQGSEA. V shed 5 bases, J shed 5 bases, and the junction held 7 bases outside the gene matches. The CDR3 coding sequence is TGCAGCGTTCAAAATAGCGGGAGGAAAGATACGCAGTATTTT. Translating it yields CSVQNSGRKDTQYF.

This clone occurred a few times. This chain joins TRBV28 and TRBJ2-5, with 9 bases matching TRBD2. V gave up 4 bases and J gave up 2 bases; unmatched junction bases: 8. The CDR3 length is 16 residues. Germline loops: CDR1 MDHEN, CDR2 SYDVKM. The CDR3, as DNA: TGTGCCAGCAGTTCACCTCAGGCGGGGGGGCAAGAGACCCAGTACTTC. It is translated as CASSSPQAGGQETQYF.

This clone was detected many times. V and J are TRBV14 and TRBJ1-2; D uncertain. The V gene lost 0 bases and the J gene lost 5 bases, with 13 bases spanning the gap. Per the germline V gene, CDR1 is SGHDN and CDR2 is FVKESK. The CDR3 covers 15 residues. DNA of the CDR3: TGTGCCAGCAGCCAAGATCATGGTCGGATATATGGCTACACCTTC. Amino acids: CASSQDHGRIYGYTF.

This clone has just a few counts. The chain combines TRBV7-2 with TRBJ2-7, with D maybe TRBD2 (6 bases). The CDR3 has 14 amino acids. Germline CDR1 reads SGHTA; CDR2 reads FQGNSA. The V end lost 6 bases, the J end lost 3 bases, and 15 bases lay between the germline ends. The CDR3 DNA reads TGTGCCAGCAGTCGACGGGGGAGATACTACGAGCAGTACTTC. Translating it yields CASSRRGRYYEQYF.

Here the CDR3 reads CASSLDGPEREGQFF. CDR3 nucleotides: TGTGCCAGCAGCTTAGATGGGCCCGAACGGGAGGGCCAGTTCTTC. The chain is built from TRBV7-9 and TRBJ2-1; TRBD2 matches at 8 bases. Trimming took 1 base from V and 13 from J; bases not matched to a gene: 12. CDR1 SEHNR and CDR2 FQNEAQ come from the germline V gene (reference sequence). This CDR3 spans 15 amino acids.

The V gene is TRBV9, the J gene TRBJ2-7; 11 nucleotides agree with TRBD1. The germline CDR1 and CDR2 sequences are SGDLS and YYNGEE. The CDR3 extends over 15 amino acids. Trimming took 4 bases from V and 2 from J; bases not matched to a gene: 5. This chain's CDR3 is CASSSRTGGPYEQYF. The CDR3, as DNA: TGTGCCAGCAGCTCCCGGACAGGGGGCCCCTACGAGCAGTACTTC.

A few counts support this clone. The chain uses TRBV28 and TRBJ1-2; D is possibly TRBD1 (5 bases). Germline V gene lookup returns CDR1 MDHEN and CDR2 SYDVKM. V was clipped by 2 bases and J by 4 bases, with 17 bases between them. The CDR3 runs 16 residues. The CDR3 spells CASSLVGPTGGYGYTF. For the CDR3, the DNA is TGTGCCAGCAGTTTAGTGGGACCCACTGGTGGCTATGGCTACACCTTC.

The V gene is TRBV2, the J gene TRBJ2-1; D tentatively fits TRBD1 or TRBD2 (5 bases each). Trimming pared 5 bases from V and 2 bases from J, leaving 13 bases between. The V gene's germline CDR1 is SNHLY and CDR2 FYNNEI. CDR3 length: 15 amino acids. In DNA form, the CDR3 reads TGTGCCAGCAGTCGGGACCGAGGGCCCTACAATGAGCAGTTCTTC. Translation: CASSRDRGPYNEQFF.

CDR3 nucleotide sequence: TGCAGTGCTCTAGTTTACAATGAGCAGTTCTTC. Its protein product is CSALVYNEQFF. This chain links TRBV20-1 with TRBJ2-1, with D hard to call. The CDR3 contains 11 residues. Trimming pared 5 bases from V and 4 bases from J, leaving 6 bases between. Germline V gene sequence: CDR1 DFQATT, CDR2 SNEGSKA (reference sequence).

This sequence joins TRBV30 and TRBJ1-2; D unresolved. From germline, CDR1 is GTSNPN and CDR2 SVGIG (reference sequence). Trimming took 7 bases from V and 3 from J, leaving 12 bases between them. The CDR3 contains 12 residues. This CDR3 is CASSQHDYGYTF. CDR3 nucleotide sequence: TGTGCCTCCTCCCAGCACGACTATGGCTACACCTTC.

V gene TRBV29-1 combines with J gene TRBJ2-7; D perhaps matches TRBD2 (5 bases). The CDR3 spans 17 residues. Germline lookup yields CDR1 SQVTM and CDR2 ANQGSEA. Trimming pared 2 bases from V and 0 bases from J, leaving 20 bases between. As DNA, the CDR3 is TGCAGCGTTGAAAAGCGGTCCCGGGCGGACTCCTCCTACGAGCAGTACTTC. It translates to CSVEKRSRADSSYEQYF.

This clone occurred a few times. The chain joins TRBV27 to TRBJ2-7, with TRBD1 identical over 8 bases. CDR3 size: 16 residues. CDR1 is MNHEY, CDR2 SMNVEV, per germline (reference sequence). V was clipped by 5 bases and J by 0 bases; unmatched bases: 9. The CDR3 DNA reads TGTGCCAGCAGTAGTCCTACAGGGGGTAGCTCCTACGAGCAGTACTTC. It yields the protein CASSSPTGGSSYEQYF.

The chain combines TRBV29-1 with TRBJ1-3; D is unclear. The germline V gene encodes CDR1 SQVTM and CDR2 ANQGSEA. Between the trimmed V and J ends, which lost 4 bases and 0 bases, there was a span of 7 bases. The CDR3 sequence is 13 residues long. CDR3 loop: CSVGVSSGNTIYF. CDR3 coding DNA: TGCAGCGTTGGGGTGAGCTCTGGAAACACCATATATTTT. Drawing the rest from reference TRBV29-1 and TRBJ1-3, the complete variable domain is SAVISQKPSRDICQRGTSLTIQCQVDSQVTMMFWYRQQPGQSLTLIATANQGSEATYESGFVIDKFPISRPNLTFSTLTVSNMSPEDSSIYLCSVGVSSGNTIYFGEGSWLTVV.

The gene calls are TRBV30 and TRBJ1-1, with TRBD1 as a possible D gene (5 bases). This CDR3 spans 16 amino acids. V was cut by 0 bases and J by 1 base, with 15 bases left in between. In germline, CDR1 is GTSNPN, CDR2 SVGIG (reference sequence). The CDR3 DNA follows: TGTGCCTGGAGTGTAGGACGCATCAGGGAGAACACTGAAGCTTTCTTT. Residues: CAWSVGRIRENTEAFF.

The CDR3 sequence is CSVRPRQREDSEQYF. The CDR3 bases are TGCAGCGTGAGGCCCCGACAGCGGGAGGATAGCGAGCAGTACTTC. This rearrangement joins TRBV29-1 to TRBJ2-7, with 9 bases aligning to TRBD2. V shed 6 bases and J 6 bases; nucleotides not matched to a gene: 15. The germline V gene encodes CDR1 SQVTM and CDR2 ANQGSEA. The CDR3 is 15 amino acids.

This clone was recorded a few times. Here the CDR3 reads CAWSDLLAGVSHEQYF. The CDR3 DNA reads TGTGCCTGGAGTGACCTTCTAGCGGGAGTATCCCACGAGCAGTACTTC. The chain is built from TRBV30 and TRBJ2-7; TRBD2 agrees at 10 bases. The CDR3 extends over 16 amino acids. The germline V gene encodes CDR1 GTSNPN and CDR2 SVGIG (reference sequence). Losses at the gene ends were 1 base for V and 5 bases for J; bases not matched to a gene: 11.

The chain uses TRBV29-1 and TRBJ1-2; D unclear. This CDR3 has 12 residues. V was clipped by 7 bases and J by 7 bases, with 16 bases between them. Germline lookup yields CDR1 SQVTM and CDR2 ANQGSEA. The CDR3 sequence is CSASVAAGGYTF. As DNA, the CDR3 is TGCAGCGCCTCCGTGGCAGCGGGTGGCTACACCTTC.

CDR3 sequence: CASSQDARLNEQFF. Written as DNA, the CDR3 is TGCGCCAGCAGCCAAGATGCTCGATTGAATGAGCAGTTCTTC. J is TRBJ2-1 and V is TRBV4-1; D unclear. There are 14 residues in the CDR3. Per the germline V gene, CDR1 is MGHRA and CDR2 is YSYEKL. Trimming took 0 bases from V and 7 from J, leaving 10 bases between them.